The present TCR beta chain was sequenced within a study of monozygotic twins with inflammatory bowel disease. Two rounds of nested PCR, of approximately 16 and 9 cycles, were run on TCRalpha and TCRbeta cDNA. TCRdb derives one entry per CDR3 protein from the 5' RACE reads, leaving out DNA. The sample yields 190,000 or so distinct CDR3 sequences, of which the top ten take up around 1.5%. The CDR3 sequence is 14 residues long. Germline V CDR1 and CDR2: MNHEY, SMNVEV (reference sequence). Sequencing input: blood. The clonotype was recovered from a human donor with ulcerative colitis or Crohn's disease, or a healthy co-twin of an affected twin (not recorded which). This chain joins TRBV27 and TRBJ2-6; TCRdb calls TRBD1, which cannot be checked without DNA. The CDR3 here is CTSSTGPGANVLTF.